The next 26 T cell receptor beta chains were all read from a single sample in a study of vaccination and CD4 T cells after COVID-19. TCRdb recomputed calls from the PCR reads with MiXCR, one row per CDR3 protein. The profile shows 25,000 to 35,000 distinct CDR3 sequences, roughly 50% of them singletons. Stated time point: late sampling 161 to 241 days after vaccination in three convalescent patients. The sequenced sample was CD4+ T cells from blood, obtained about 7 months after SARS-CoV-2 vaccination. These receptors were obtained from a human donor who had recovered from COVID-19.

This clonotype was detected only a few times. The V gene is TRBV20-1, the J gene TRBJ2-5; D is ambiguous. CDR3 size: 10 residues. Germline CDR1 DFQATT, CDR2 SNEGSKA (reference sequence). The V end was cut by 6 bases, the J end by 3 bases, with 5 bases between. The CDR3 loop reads CSARKETQYF. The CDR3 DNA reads TGCAGTGCCCGGAAAGAGACCCAGTACTTC.

This CDR3 is CASSQRDTTGYTF. CDR3 nucleotide sequence: TGTGCCAGCAGTCAACGGGACACGACTGGCTACACCTTC. The chain is built from TRBV27 and TRBJ1-2; weak D call: TRBD1 (6 bases). CDR1 and CDR2 (germline): MNHEY, SMNVEV (reference sequence). The germline V and J ends were trimmed by 5 bases and 7 bases, with 14 bases remaining between them. The CDR3 covers 13 residues.

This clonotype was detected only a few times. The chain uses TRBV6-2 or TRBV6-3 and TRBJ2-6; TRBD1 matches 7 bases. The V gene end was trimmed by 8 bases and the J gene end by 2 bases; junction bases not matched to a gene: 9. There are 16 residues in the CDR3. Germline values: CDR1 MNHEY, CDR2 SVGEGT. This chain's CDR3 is CASFELGGTGANVLTF. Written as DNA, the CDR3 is TGTGCCAGCTTCGAACTAGGGGGCACTGGGGCCAACGTCCTGACTTTC.

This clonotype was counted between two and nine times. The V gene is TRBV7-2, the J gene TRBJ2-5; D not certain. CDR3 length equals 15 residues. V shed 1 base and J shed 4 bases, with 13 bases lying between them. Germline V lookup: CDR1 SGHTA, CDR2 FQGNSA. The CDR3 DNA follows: TGTGCCAGCAGCTTAGAATCGCGTCTCTTAGAGACCCAGTACTTC. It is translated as CASSLESRLLETQYF.

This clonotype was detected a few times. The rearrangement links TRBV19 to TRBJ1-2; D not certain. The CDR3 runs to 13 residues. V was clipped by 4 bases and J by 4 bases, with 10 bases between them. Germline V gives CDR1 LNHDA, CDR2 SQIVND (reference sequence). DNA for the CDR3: TGTGCCAGTAGTAAGGCCGGGATCTATGGCTACACCTTC. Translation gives CASSKAGIYGYTF. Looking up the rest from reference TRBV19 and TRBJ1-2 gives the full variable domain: DGGITQSPKYLFRKEGQNVTLSCEQNLNHDAMYWYRQDPGQGLRLIYYSQIVNDFQKGDIAEGYSVSREKKESFPLTVTSAQKNPTAFYLCASSKAGIYGYTFGSGTRLTVV.

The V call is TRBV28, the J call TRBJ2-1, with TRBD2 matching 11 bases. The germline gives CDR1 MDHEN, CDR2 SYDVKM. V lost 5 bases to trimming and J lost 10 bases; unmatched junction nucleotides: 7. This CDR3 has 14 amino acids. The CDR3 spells CASSPPGLADEQFF. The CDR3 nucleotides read TGTGCCAGCAGTCCGCCGGGACTAGCGGACGAGCAGTTCTTC.

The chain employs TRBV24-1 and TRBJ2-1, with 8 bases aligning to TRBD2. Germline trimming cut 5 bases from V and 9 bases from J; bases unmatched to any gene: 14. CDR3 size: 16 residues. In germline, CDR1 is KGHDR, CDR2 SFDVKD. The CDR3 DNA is TGTGCCACCAGTGCCCCTAGCGGGCAAGGAGATGGTGAGCAGTTCTTC. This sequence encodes CATSAPSGQGDGEQFF.

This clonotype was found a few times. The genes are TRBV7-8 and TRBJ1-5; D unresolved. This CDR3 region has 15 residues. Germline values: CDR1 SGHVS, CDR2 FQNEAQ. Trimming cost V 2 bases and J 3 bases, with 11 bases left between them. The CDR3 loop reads CASSLFTDLNQPQHF. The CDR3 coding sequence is TGTGCCAGCAGCTTATTTACGGACCTCAATCAGCCCCAGCATTTT.

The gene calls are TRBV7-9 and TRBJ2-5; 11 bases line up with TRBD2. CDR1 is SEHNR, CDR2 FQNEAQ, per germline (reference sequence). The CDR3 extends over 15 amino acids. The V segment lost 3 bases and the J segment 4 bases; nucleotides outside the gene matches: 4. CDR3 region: CASSFGLAGGETQYF. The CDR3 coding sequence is TGTGCCAGCAGCTTTGGGCTAGCGGGAGGAGAGACCCAGTACTTC.

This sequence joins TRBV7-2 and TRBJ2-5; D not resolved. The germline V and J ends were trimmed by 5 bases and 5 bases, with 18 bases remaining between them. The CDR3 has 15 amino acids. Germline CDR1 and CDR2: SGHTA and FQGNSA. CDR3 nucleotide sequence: TGTGCCAGCAGCCCGAGGTTAGGGAAATTTGAGACCCAGTACTTC. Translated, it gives CASSPRLGKFETQYF.

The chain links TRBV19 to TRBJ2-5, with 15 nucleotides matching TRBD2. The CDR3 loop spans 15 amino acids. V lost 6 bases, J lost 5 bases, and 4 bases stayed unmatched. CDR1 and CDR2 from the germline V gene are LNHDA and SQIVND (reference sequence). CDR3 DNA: TGTGCCAGTAGGGGACTAGCGGGGGGTTGGGAGACCCAGTACTTC. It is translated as CASRGLAGGWETQYF. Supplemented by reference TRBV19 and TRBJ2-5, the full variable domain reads DGGITQSPKYLFRKEGQNVTLSCEQNLNHDAMYWYRQDPGQGLRLIYYSQIVNDFQKGDIAEGYSVSREKKESFPLTVTSAQKNPTAFYLCASRGLAGGWETQYFGPGTRLLVL.

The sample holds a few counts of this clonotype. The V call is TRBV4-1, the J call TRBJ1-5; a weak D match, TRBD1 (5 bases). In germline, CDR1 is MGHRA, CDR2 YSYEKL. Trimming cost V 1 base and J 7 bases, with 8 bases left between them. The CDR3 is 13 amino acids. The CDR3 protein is CASSQAGTQPQHF. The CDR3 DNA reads TGCGCCAGCAGCCAAGCAGGGACCCAGCCCCAGCATTTT.

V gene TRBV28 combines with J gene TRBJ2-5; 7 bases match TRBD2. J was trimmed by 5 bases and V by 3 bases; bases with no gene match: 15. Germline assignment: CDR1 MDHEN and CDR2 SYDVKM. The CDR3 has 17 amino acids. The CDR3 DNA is TGTGCCAGCAGTTTTGGGGCTAGGAGAAGGCGGGGGGAGACCCAGTACTTC. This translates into CASSFGARRRRGETQYF.

The CDR3 DNA sequence: TGTGCCAGTTCCGGAGGCAAGGAGCAGTTCTTC. This encodes CASSGGKEQFF. V and J are TRBV6-1 and TRBJ2-1, with D possibly TRBD2 on 5 matching bases. Trimming took 9 bases from V and 10 from J, leaving 13 bases between them. This CDR3 spans 11 amino acids. Germline values: CDR1 MNHNS, CDR2 SASEGT.

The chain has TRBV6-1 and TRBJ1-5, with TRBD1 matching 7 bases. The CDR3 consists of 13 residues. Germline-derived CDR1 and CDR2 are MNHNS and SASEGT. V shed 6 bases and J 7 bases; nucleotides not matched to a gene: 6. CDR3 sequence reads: CASRKTGRQPQHF. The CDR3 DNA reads TGTGCCAGCAGAAAGACAGGGCGACAGCCCCAGCATTTT.

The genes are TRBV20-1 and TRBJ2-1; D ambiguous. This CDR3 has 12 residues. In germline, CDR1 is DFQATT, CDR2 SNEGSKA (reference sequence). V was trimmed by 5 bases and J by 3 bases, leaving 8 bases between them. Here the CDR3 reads CSALRDYNEQFF. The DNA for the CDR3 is TGCAGTGCTCTAAGAGACTACAATGAGCAGTTCTTC.

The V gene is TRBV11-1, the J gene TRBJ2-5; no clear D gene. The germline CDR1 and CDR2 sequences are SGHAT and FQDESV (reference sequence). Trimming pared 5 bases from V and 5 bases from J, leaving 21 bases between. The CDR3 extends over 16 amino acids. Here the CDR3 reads CASSPAIGPVAETQYF. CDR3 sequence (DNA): TGTGCCAGCAGCCCGGCCATTGGGCCAGTAGCCGAGACCCAGTACTTC.

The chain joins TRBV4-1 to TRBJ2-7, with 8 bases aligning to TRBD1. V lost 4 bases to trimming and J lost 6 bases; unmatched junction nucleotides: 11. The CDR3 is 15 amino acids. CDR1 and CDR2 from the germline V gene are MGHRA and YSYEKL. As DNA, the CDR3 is TGCGCCAGCAGCCCTGACAGGGGTTTTTTGGGCGAGCAGTACTTC. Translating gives CASSPDRGFLGEQYF.

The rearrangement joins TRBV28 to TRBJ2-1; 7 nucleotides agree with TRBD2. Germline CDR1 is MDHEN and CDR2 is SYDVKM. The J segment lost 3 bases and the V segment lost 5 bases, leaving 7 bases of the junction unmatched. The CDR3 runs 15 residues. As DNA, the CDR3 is TGTGCCAGCAGTCTGAGCGGGGCCAACTACAATGAGCAGTTCTTC. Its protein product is CASSLSGANYNEQFF.

The CDR3 reads CASSLLAGNYNEQFF. For the CDR3, the DNA is TGTGCCAGCAGCCTGCTAGCGGGTAACTACAATGAGCAGTTCTTC. The genes are TRBV7-2 and TRBJ2-1; 8 nucleotides match TRBD2. This CDR3 is 15 amino acids long. Germline-derived CDR1 and CDR2 are SGHTA and FQGNSA. Germline trimming cut 5 bases from V and 3 bases from J; bases unmatched to any gene: 6.

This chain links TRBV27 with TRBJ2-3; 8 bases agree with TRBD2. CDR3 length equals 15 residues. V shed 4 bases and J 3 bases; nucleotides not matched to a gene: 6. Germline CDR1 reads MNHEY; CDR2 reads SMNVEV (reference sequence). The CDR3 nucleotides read TGTGCCAGCAGTTCCTCGGCTAGCGGGACAGATACGCAGTATTTT. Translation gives CASSSSASGTDTQYF.

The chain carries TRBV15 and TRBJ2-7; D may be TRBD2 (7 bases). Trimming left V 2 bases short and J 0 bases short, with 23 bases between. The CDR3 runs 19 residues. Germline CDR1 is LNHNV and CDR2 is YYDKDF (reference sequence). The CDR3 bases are TGTGCCACCAGCAGATCATGGGCTGACGGGGGGCCCCGCTCCTACGAGCAGTACTTC. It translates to CATSRSWADGGPRSYEQYF.

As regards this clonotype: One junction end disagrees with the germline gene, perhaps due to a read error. Written as DNA, the CDR3 is TGTGCCGTCAGTGAGTCGTATGAGACGAATCAAGAGACCCAGTACTTC. This sequence encodes CAVSESYETNQETQYF. The chain is built from TRBV10-3 and TRBJ2-5; no firm D call. CDR3 length equals 16 residues. Germline assignment: CDR1 ENHRY and CDR2 SYGVKD.

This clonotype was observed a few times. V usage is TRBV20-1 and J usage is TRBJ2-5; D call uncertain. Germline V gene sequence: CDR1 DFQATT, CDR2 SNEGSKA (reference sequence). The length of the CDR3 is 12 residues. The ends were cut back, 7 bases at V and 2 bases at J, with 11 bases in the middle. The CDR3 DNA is TGCAGTGGTCTATTTGAGCAAGAGACCCAGTACTTC. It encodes CSGLFEQETQYF.

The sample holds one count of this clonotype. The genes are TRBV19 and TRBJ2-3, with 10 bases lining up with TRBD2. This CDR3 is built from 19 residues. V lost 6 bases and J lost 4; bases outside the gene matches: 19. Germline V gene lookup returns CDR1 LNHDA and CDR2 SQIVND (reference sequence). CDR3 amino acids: CASSGLAGVRDITADTQYF. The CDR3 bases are TGTGCCAGTAGCGGTCTAGCGGGAGTCAGAGATATAACAGCAGATACGCAGTATTTT. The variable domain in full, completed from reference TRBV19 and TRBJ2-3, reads DGGITQSPKYLFRKEGQNVTLSCEQNLNHDAMYWYRQDPGQGLRLIYYSQIVNDFQKGDIAEGYSVSREKKESFPLTVTSAQKNPTAFYLCASSGLAGVRDITADTQYFGPGTRLTVL.

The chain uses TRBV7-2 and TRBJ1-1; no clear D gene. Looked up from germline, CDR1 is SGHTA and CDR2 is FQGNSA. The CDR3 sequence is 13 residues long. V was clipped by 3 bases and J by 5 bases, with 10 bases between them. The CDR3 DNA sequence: TGTGCCAGCAGCTTCTCCGGCCGGACTGAAGCTTTCTTT. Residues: CASSFSGRTEAFF.